The source of this T cell receptor (beta chain) is a study of blood T cell repertoires in COVID-19 (dated by TCRdb to between 2020 and 2021). Looking at the study overall: The collaborator samples originated in the United States, Italy and Spain and spanned the acute and convalescent phases of COVID-19. Where available, HLA class I and class II types were taken from metadata supplied by the sample provider and were not determined by assay-based typing. The samples were drawn from the first 160 participants of the ongoing ImmuneRACE study and from some 1,300 subjects provided by 6 global collaborators. The material from the prospective study consisted of cDNA or gDNA derived from T cells, B-cell-depleted T cells, or PBMCs. Sample metadata almost always included a de-identified subject ID, COVID-19 status, age in years and sex. A freely available public database, intended as a resource for researchers studying the immune response to SARS-CoV-2, is where the repertoires were released. Subjects who had been exposed to COVID-19, were actively infected with it, or had recovered from it provided the deeply sampled blood TCRbeta repertoires that made up the dataset. Paper-wide results and their limitations: How much clinical and demographic metadata was included differed by source and by participant, and the metadata was provided uncurated.

In Seattle, one collaborating source enrolled patients while the infection was active and tracked those patients longitudinally over the course of disease. The collaborating institutions used their own protocols to collect whole blood in K2EDTA tubes. For TCRbeta analysis, collaborators shipped samples in one of three forms: frozen whole blood, isolated PBMCs, or DNA extracted from either of those sample types. The immunoSEQ Assay, a bias-controlled multiplex PCR, was used to amplify TCRbeta CDR3 regions from genomic DNA. As for the original processing: Nucleated cell counts per sample were estimated from amplification of reference gene primers within the assay. To quantify the absolute abundance of each unique TCRbeta CDR3 rearrangement, sequence reads were collapsed and filtered. For each sample, productive Simpson clonality was calculated as the square root of Simpson's diversity index over productive rearrangements. What TCRdb holds here is the immuneACCESS table cut down to in-frame rearrangements. Part of the clones is not present; checked against another copy, under half of the missing clones reflect an unresolved V gene, and the others are unexplained. D and trimming come from the DNA, and the V and J calls and clone size come from that table. The sample has about 260,000 clones on record, more than 85% of them singletons. Roughly 5% of the sample belongs to the ten largest clones.

Worth noting for this clone: Its antigen remains undetermined. No quality values exist for individual bases; no much larger clone is one base distant.

The CDR3 covers 17 residues, taking in both the cysteine and the phenylalanine. Only CDR3 DNA is held: 51 bases, read in frame from base 1. From V the trimming removes 6 bases and from J it removes 1 base, while the gene matches leave 5 bases of the junction unaccounted for. Sequences SEHNR (CDR1) and FQNEAQ (CDR2) are obtained from the germline V gene (reference sequence). The sequence is built from TRBV7-9 and TRBJ2-3, with TRBD2 matching 15 junction bases. The sequence was collected from a woman aged 55-70 years with COVID-19, enrolled during active disease. Source material: peripheral blood. The nucleotides read TGTGCCAGCAGAACTGGACTAGCGGGAGGGGGCACAGATACGCAGTATTTT. Protein translation: CASRTGLAGGGTDTQYF.